These T cell receptor beta chains were read from a single sample in a study of radiotherapy plus CTLA-4 blockade in lung cancer. The assay was immunoSEQ multiplex PCR, and TCRdb's table has in-frame clones only and misses some. This table holds some 70,000 clones, about 85% found once. The sequencing used peripheral blood, collected from a patient treated with radiotherapy plus ipilimumab. The receptor source for this set is a human donor with non-small cell lung cancer who had a partial response to radiotherapy plus ipilimumab. Each CDR3 is given with its conserved first and last residue. The D gene is left open where the match is weak. Clone size, where shown, is once, few, many, or a class for clones that have expanded.

j_call,v_call,clone_size,d_call,cdr3_nt,cdr3_aa
TRBJ2-1,TRBV27,.,TRBD2,TGTGCCAGCAGTTTGGGGACTAGCGAACCGATCTCCTACAATGAGCAGTTCTTC,CASSLGTSEPISYNEQFF
TRBJ2-2,TRBV7-9,.,.,TGTGCCAGCAGCCCAGGGGAGAACACCGGGGAGCTGTTTTTT,CASSPGENTGELFF
TRBJ2-5,TRBV6-6,.,.,TGTGCCAGCAGCTCGACCGGGGAGACCCAGTACTTC,CASSSTGETQYF
TRBJ1-5,TRBV19,.,.,TGTGCCAGTAGGGGTCAGGGATCGGAGAATCAGCCCCAGCATTTT,CASRGQGSENQPQHF
TRBJ2-3,TRBV28,.,.,TGTGCCAGCAGTTTACCCGGGGATACGCAGTATTTT,CASSLPGDTQYF
TRBJ2-5,TRBV4-2,.,TRBD2,TGTGCCAGCAGCCAAGAAGGGTTGCTAGCGGGAGTAGGGGAGACCCAGTACTTC,CASSQEGLLAGVGETQYF
TRBJ2-7,TRBV5-1,once,TRBD1,TGCGCCAGCAGCTTGAGGTCAGGGGGTTACGAGCAGTACTTC,CASSLRSGGYEQYF
TRBJ2-2,TRBV29-1,.,.,TGCAGCGTTAGCAGGGTTGGAAACACCGGGGAGCTGTTTTTT,CSVSRVGNTGELFF
TRBJ2-7,TRBV4-2,.,TRBD2,TGTGCCAGCAGCCCCACCGCCGGGTCTAGCGGGAAGGCCGGGAGCTCCTACGAGCAGTACTTC,CASSPTAGSSGKAGSSYEQYF
TRBJ1-3,TRBV5-4,.,.,TGTGCCAGCAGCTCCGGACAGCCTCGCTCTGGAAACACCATATATTTT,CASSSGQPRSGNTIYF
TRBJ2-2,TRBV4-1,.,.,TGCGCCAGCAGCCTACAGGGGGAGGGCACCGGGGAGCTGTTTTTT,CASSLQGEGTGELFF
TRBJ2-7,TRBV14,.,.,TGTGCCAGCAGCCAAGAGCAGTTCCGCCTCTACGAGCAGTACTTC,CASSQEQFRLYEQYF
TRBJ1-2,TRBV28,.,.,TGTGCCAGCAGCTTACAGGGTACCTATGGCTACACCTTC,CASSLQGTYGYTF
TRBJ2-3,TRBV5-1,.,TRBD2,TGCGCCAGCACTTCTAGCGGCTACACAGATACGCAGTATTTT,CASTSSGYTDTQYF
TRBJ1-4,TRBV5-8,.,TRBD1,TGTGCCAGCAGCTCCACCGGGACAGGGAGTTACGGTGAAAAACTGTTTTTT,CASSSTGTGSYGEKLFF
TRBJ2-1,TRBV7-9,.,.,TGTGCCAGCAGCTTAGTTGCTGGGGGCGGGGAGCAGTTCTTC,CASSLVAGGGEQFF
TRBJ1-5,TRBV19,.,.,TGTGCCAGTAGTTCGGGTCAGCCCCAGCATTTT,CASSSGQPQHF
TRBJ1-1,TRBV7-3,.,.,TGTGCCAGCAGCACCGGGAACGGTGGCACTGAAGCTTTCTTT,CASSTGNGGTEAFF
TRBJ2-7,TRBV2,.,.,TGTGCCAGCAGCAGGATGGACAGCTCCTACGAGCAGTACTTC,CASSRMDSSYEQYF
TRBJ2-3,TRBV2,.,TRBD2,TGTGCCAGCAGTATGGCTAGCGGGGGCACAGATACGCAGTATTTT,CASSMASGGTDTQYF
TRBJ1-1,TRBV25-1,.,.,TGTGCCAGCAGTGAATCCAAGAACACTGAAGCTTTCTTT,CASSESKNTEAFF
TRBJ2-5,TRBV28,.,.,TGTGCCAGCAGTTTTCCAGGTGTAGAGACCCAGTACTTC,CASSFPGVETQYF
TRBJ2-5,TRBV2,.,TRBD2,TGTGCCAGCAGAGGGACTAGCGGGCAAGAGACCCAGTACTTC,CASRGTSGQETQYF
TRBJ2-1,TRBV5-4,.,.,TGTGCCAGCAGCAGGGGTAATGAGCAGTTCTTC,CASSRGNEQFF
TRBJ2-7,TRBV2,.,TRBD2,TGTGCCAGCAGTCAAGGACTAGCGGGAGGCTACGAGCAGTACTTC,CASSQGLAGGYEQYF
TRBJ2-3,TRBV10-1,once,.,TGCGCCAGCAGTGAGCCCTCCGGGATAGTAGATACGCAGTATTTT,CASSEPSGIVDTQYF
TRBJ2-1,TRBV2,.,TRBD2,TGTGCCAGCAGTGAAAGGAGCGGGAGTACCTACAATGAGCAGTTCTTC,CASSERSGSTYNEQFF
TRBJ2-5,TRBV29-1,.,.,TGCAGCGTTCAGGGTATTGGGGAGACCCAGTACTTC,CSVQGIGETQYF
TRBJ1-2,TRBV5-1,.,TRBD1,TGCGCCAGCAGCTTGGGAGGGACAGGGGGCCGGGGCTACACCTTC,CASSLGGTGGRGYTF
TRBJ1-3,TRBV5-1,.,.,TGCGCCAGCAGCTTGGGACAGCCTTTCTCTGGAAACACCATATATTTT,CASSLGQPFSGNTIYF
TRBJ2-7,TRBV5-3,few,.,TGTGCCAGAAGCCAGGACAGTTACGAGCAGTACTTC,CARSQDSYEQYF
TRBJ2-7,TRBV11-3,.,TRBD2,TGTGCCAGCAGCCCTTCAGTCGCGGGAGACGAGCAGTACTTC,CASSPSVAGDEQYF